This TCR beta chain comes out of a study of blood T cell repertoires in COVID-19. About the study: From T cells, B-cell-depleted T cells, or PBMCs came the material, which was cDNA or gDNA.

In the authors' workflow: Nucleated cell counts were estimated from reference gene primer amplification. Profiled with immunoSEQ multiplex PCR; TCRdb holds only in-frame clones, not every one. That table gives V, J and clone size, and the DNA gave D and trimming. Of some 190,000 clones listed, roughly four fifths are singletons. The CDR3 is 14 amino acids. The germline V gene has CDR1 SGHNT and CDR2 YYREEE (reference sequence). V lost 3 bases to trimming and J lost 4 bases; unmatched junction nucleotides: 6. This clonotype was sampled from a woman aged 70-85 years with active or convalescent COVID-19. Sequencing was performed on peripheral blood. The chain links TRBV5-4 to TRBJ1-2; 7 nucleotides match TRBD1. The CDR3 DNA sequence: TGTGCCAGCAGCTCGGAGGGACAGCCCTATGGCTACACCTTC. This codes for CASSSEGQPYGYTF. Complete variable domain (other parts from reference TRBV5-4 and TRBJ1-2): ETGVTQSPTHLIKTRGQQVTLRCSSQSGHNTVSWYQQALGQGPQFIFQYYREEENGRGNFPPRFSGLQFPNYSSELNVNALELDDSALYLCASSSEGQPYGYTFGSGTRLTVV.